One sample yielded the 7 T cell receptor beta chains listed below, sequenced in a study of T cell responses to AZD1222 COVID-19 vaccine. The data were produced by immunoSEQ multiplex PCR, yet TCRdb's version contains in-frame clones alone and is incomplete. The table has approximately 100,000 clones, over 75% seen once; the top ten hold around 8.7%. Sequenced material: peripheral blood, taken on day 0 of AZD1222 vaccination. Receptors originate from an adult in good health.

This rearrangement joins TRBV2 to TRBJ1-5; tentative D call: TRBD1 (6 bases). V gave up 6 bases and J gave up 9 bases, with 15 bases separating them. CDR3 size: 13 residues. Germline loops: CDR1 SNHLY, CDR2 FYNNEI. The CDR3 coding sequence is TGTGCCAGCAGGGCACAGGGAGGGGGGCCCCAGCATTTT. It codes for CASRAQGGGPQHF. The full variable domain, in which reference TRBV2 and TRBJ1-5 provide the parts outside the CDR3, is EPEVTQTPSHQVTQMGQEVILRCVPISNHLYFYWYRQILGQKVEFLVSFYNNEISEKSEIFDDQFSVERPDGSNFTLKIRSTKLEDSAMYFCASRAQGGGPQHFGDGTRLSIL.

The chain links TRBV2 to TRBJ2-3; D not certain. The CDR3 loop spans 13 amino acids. Between the trimmed V and J ends, which lost 6 bases and 0 bases, there was a span of 7 bases. CDR1 and CDR2 (germline): SNHLY, FYNNEI. The CDR3 reads CASRLPSTDTQYF. The CDR3 DNA reads as TGTGCCAGCAGGTTACCTAGCACAGATACGCAGTATTTT.

The genes are TRBV6-5 and TRBJ1-4; the D gene is possibly TRBD1 (5 bases). Between the trimmed V and J ends, which lost 7 bases and 8 bases, there was a span of 17 bases. The CDR3 has 14 amino acids. Germline lookup yields CDR1 MNHEY and CDR2 SVGAGI. In DNA form, the CDR3 reads TGTGCCAGCATTAAGCAGGGTCAGGGAGAAAAACTGTTTTTT. It codes for CASIKQGQGEKLFF.

The V and J genes are TRBV5-6 and TRBJ2-3; weak D call: TRBD2 (7 bases). In germline, CDR1 is SGHDT, CDR2 YYEEEE. V was clipped by 0 bases and J by 5 bases, with 13 bases between them. The CDR3 covers 15 residues. The CDR3 protein is CASSLAGGRQDTQYF. DNA of the CDR3: TGTGCCAGCAGCTTGGCCGGGGGGCGACAAGATACGCAGTATTTT.

The rearrangement joins TRBV11-2 to TRBJ2-7, with D unclear. Between the trimmed V and J ends, which lost 1 base and 3 bases, there was a span of 7 bases. CDR3 length: 13 amino acids. The germline V gene encodes CDR1 SGHAT and CDR2 FQNNGV. CDR3 DNA sequence: TGTGCCAGCAGCTTAGGAGCCAGCTACGAGCAGTACTTC. Translated: CASSLGASYEQYF.

The genes are TRBV15 and TRBJ1-2; D is perhaps TRBD1 (6 bases). Per germline, CDR1 LNHNV and CDR2 YYDKDF (reference sequence). This CDR3 contains 14 residues. Trimming shortened V by 1 base and J by 5 bases, and 11 bases separated the two germline ends. This CDR3 is CATSRVAGAYGYTF. The CDR3 DNA reads TGTGCCACCAGCAGAGTCGCAGGGGCGTATGGCTACACCTTC.

This rearrangement joins TRBV5-1 to TRBJ2-3, with D maybe TRBD1 (6 bases). CDR1 and CDR2 (germline): SGHRS, YFSETQ. The CDR3 contains 15 residues. The ends were cut back, 3 bases at V and 2 bases at J, with 13 bases in the middle. The CDR3 sequence is CASSWDTGSTDTQYF. Here the CDR3 DNA reads TGCGCCAGCAGCTGGGACACAGGGTCCACAGATACGCAGTATTTT.